The T cell receptor beta chain described here comes from a study of PD-1 blockade in classical Hodgkin lymphoma. Study-level points and caveats: It was CD4+ TCR diversity, not CD8+, that rose significantly by C4D1.

Each of the patients experienced relapse following autologous stem cell transplantation, and their brentuximab vedotin exposure differed. Sequencing was performed with immunoSEQ multiplex PCR; in TCRdb, only in-frame clones are kept and a portion is missing. The table has about 40,000 clones, about 86% seen once. This CDR3 contains 13 residues. V was cut by 4 bases and J by 1 base, with 8 bases left in between. Germline V gives CDR1 SGHRS, CDR2 YFSETQ. A remark on this clone: Its antigen is unknown.

The sequence derives from a human donor with classical Hodgkin lymphoma. V usage is TRBV5-1 and J usage is TRBJ2-5; D is unresolved. Sequences were derived from peripheral blood mononuclear cells (PBMCs), sampled before the second cycle of nivolumab. CDR3 in DNA: TGCGCCAGCAGCCAAAACTTCCAAGAGACCCAGTACTTC. It is translated as CASSQNFQETQYF.